This T cell receptor (beta chain) was sequenced during a study of OX40 agonist ivuxolimab in advanced cancers. Study-wide context: A male proportion of approximately 83% was recorded, with mean age around 55 years and range 23 to 79. One hepatocellular carcinoma and two cutaneous melanoma patients partially responded.

Profiled with immunoSEQ multiplex PCR; TCRdb holds only in-frame clones, not every one. Among 65,000 to 90,000 clones, less than 90% were seen once, and the ten largest hold about 0.49%. Germline V lookup: CDR1 MDHEN, CDR2 SYDVKM. This CDR3 is built from 12 residues. With 6 bases removed from V and 4 bases from J, the gap between germline ends came to 6 bases. This TCR derives from an adult with an advanced solid tumor such as melanoma, head and neck, liver or kidney cancer. The chain links TRBV28 to TRBJ2-2; no reliable D call. Specimen: CD4+ or CD8+ T cells sorted from blood, collected in a trial of the OX40 agonist ivuxolimab. The CDR3 DNA is TGTGCCAGCAGGGAAGGCACCGGGGAGCTGTTTTTT. Its protein is CASREGTGELFF.